One and the same sample provided the 6 T cell receptor beta chains below, sequenced in a study of T cells in Graves' hyperthyroidism and ophthalmopathy. Amplification targeted TCR beta CDR3 regions from RNA transcripts. In the first-round RT-PCR of the TCR CDR3, the HTBI primer set was used. Using its own MiXCR run on the multiplex PCR reads, TCRdb lists one record per CDR3 protein. The table lists under 700,000 distinct CDR3 sequences, approximately 15% of them singletons. Sequencing input: blood. The receptor source for this set is a woman aged 18-30 years with Graves' hyperthyroidism.

Many counts were recorded for this clonotype. The CDR3 protein is CATSDTRGPSNQPQHF. CDR3 in DNA: TGTGCCACCAGTGATACACGAGGACCTAGCAATCAGCCCCAGCATTTT. The chain is built from TRBV24-1 and TRBJ1-5, with no clear D. This CDR3 is 16 amino acids long. Germline V CDR1 and CDR2: KGHDR, SFDVKD. V was pared by 3 bases and J by 0 bases, with 11 bases between.

As regards this clonotype: This clone may be a read error of a much larger clone one base away. This chain connects TRBV7-2 to TRBJ2-1; TRBD1 aligns across 8 bases. This CDR3 comprises 16 residues. Germline loops: CDR1 SGHTA, CDR2 FQGNSA. Written as DNA, the CDR3 is TGTGCCAGCAGCCTCTCTGGAGGGACAGGAGACAATGATCAGTTCTTC. It specifies CASSLSGGTGDNDQFF.

This clonotype was counted at least ten times. CDR3 nucleotides: TGTGCCAGCAGCTTAATCGGGACCACAACAGATACGCAGTATTTT. This encodes CASSLIGTTTDTQYF. This chain links TRBV7-3 with TRBJ2-3, with D perhaps given as TRBD1 or TRBD2 (5 bases each). The CDR3 spans 15 residues. From germline, CDR1 is SGHTA and CDR2 FQGTGA. Between the trimmed V and J ends, which lost 1 base and 3 bases, there was a span of 11 bases. The full variable domain, with the rest looked up from reference TRBV7-3 and TRBJ2-3, is GAGVSQTPSNKVTEKGKYVELRCDPISGHTALYWYRQSLGQGPEFLIYFQGTGAADDSGLPNDRFFAVRPEGSVSTLKIQRTERGDSAVYLCASSLIGTTTDTQYFGPGTRLTVL.

This clonotype occurred many times. The chain employs TRBV12-3 or TRBV12-4 and TRBJ2-5; D may be TRBD2 (6 bases). The CDR3 is made up of 15 amino acids. The V gene lost 5 bases and the J gene lost 6 bases, with 19 bases spanning the gap. The CDR3 nucleotides are TGTGCCAGCAGTGGGCGGGGAACGATCACAAAGACCCAGTACTTC. Translating gives CASSGRGTITKTQYF.

This clonotype was seen repeatedly, ten times or more. The chain employs TRBV20-1 and TRBJ2-7; D call uncertain. CDR3 size: 12 residues. Germline values: CDR1 DFQATT, CDR2 SNEGSKA (reference sequence). Trimming cost V 2 bases and J 5 bases, with 10 bases left between them. The CDR3 region is CSARNGWDEQYF. Written as DNA, the CDR3 is TGCAGTGCTAGAAACGGATGGGACGAGCAGTACTTC.

This clonotype has just a few counts. This sequence joins TRBV5-6 and TRBJ1-2; D unclear. Trimming removed 6 bases at V and 2 bases at J, with 14 bases between. Germline V CDR1 and CDR2: SGHDT, YYEEEE. The CDR3 is 14 amino acids. This CDR3 is CASNPRGINYGYTF. CDR3 DNA: TGTGCCAGCAACCCGCGTGGGATAAACTATGGCTACACCTTC.